This record looks at one T cell receptor beta chain sequence and its context. A junction boundary mismatches the germline segment, possibly from a read error. The sample comes from a study of T cell responses to AZD1222 COVID-19 vaccine. Profiling relied on immunoSEQ multiplex PCR, and the TCRdb table lists in-frame clones only, not all of them. This sample has about 97,000 clones, with around 87% found just once. The CDR3 extends over 14 amino acids. Per the germline V gene, CDR1 is SGHTA and CDR2 is FQGNSA. This clonotype originated in an adult who received the AZD1222 COVID-19 vaccine. The sample consisted of peripheral blood, taken 28 days after the second AZD1222 dose. The chain combines TRBV7-2 with TRBJ2-7, with D perhaps TRBD1 (6 bases). In DNA, the CDR3 is TGTGCCAGCAGGTTAGACAGGTTTTCCTACGAGCAGTACTTC. Protein: CASRLDRFSYEQYF.